A selection of T cell receptor beta chains follows, all from one sample in a study of cytotoxic CD8 clonotypes in ibrutinib-treated CLL. Assay: immunoSEQ multiplex PCR; the TCRdb copy retains only in-frame clones and omits some. The table records around 300,000 clones, 80% of them present only once. This sample comprised PBMCs, obtained before ibrutinib treatment. Receptor source: a human donor with chronic lymphocytic leukemia. The CDR3 runs from the conserved cysteine through the conserved F or W. D genes are given only for firm matches. Where a row states a size, it is once, few, many or the class of an expanded clone; other rows omit it.

D: -; J: TRBJ2-1; size: -; V: TRBV14; CDR3: CASSQIWRSPNEQFF; DNA: TGTGCCAGCAGCCAAATCTGGAGGTCCCCCAATGAGCAGTTCTTC
D: -; J: TRBJ1-2; size: once; V: TRBV6-1; CDR3: CASNEGLLSYGYTF; DNA: TGTGCCAGCAACGAGGGGCTTTTGTCCTATGGCTACACCTTC
D: TRBD1; J: TRBJ1-5; size: -; V: TRBV10-3; CDR3: CAISSGTGSNQPQHF; DNA: TGTGCCATCAGCTCCGGGACAGGGTCCAATCAGCCCCAGCATTTT
D: TRBD1; J: TRBJ1-4; size: -; V: TRBV7-9; CDR3: CASSAGTGNEKLFF; DNA: TGTGCCAGCAGCGCCGGGACAGGGAATGAAAAACTGTTTTTT
D: TRBD1; J: TRBJ1-1; size: -; V: TRBV18; CDR3: CASSPRTGGRESNTEAFF; DNA: TGTGCCAGCTCACCTAGGACAGGGGGCCGAGAATCGAACACTGAAGCTTTCTTT
D: -; J: TRBJ2-6; size: -; V: TRBV4-1; CDR3: CASSQDGWEDDRGPGANVLTF; DNA: TGCGCCAGCAGCCAAGATGGATGGGAGGACGACCGGGGTCCAGGGGCCAACGTCCTGACTTTC
D: -; J: TRBJ1-3; size: -; V: TRBV6-5; CDR3: CASSLTDSSGNTIYF; DNA: TGTGCCAGCAGTTTAACAGATTCCTCTGGAAACACCATATATTTT
D: TRBD1; J: TRBJ2-7; size: -; V: TRBV6-6; CDR3: CASSLQGAVGEQYF; DNA: TGTGCCAGCAGTTTACAGGGGGCCGTTGGGGAGCAGTACTTC
D: TRBD1; J: TRBJ2-5; size: -; V: TRBV7-2; CDR3: CASSSDRGRQETQYF; DNA: TGTGCCAGCAGCTCAGACAGGGGGCGGCAAGAGACCCAGTACTTC
D: -; J: TRBJ1-2; size: -; V: TRBV5-1; CDR3: CASSPQAVQYGYTF; DNA: TGCGCCAGCAGCCCACAGGCGGTTCAGTATGGCTACACCTTC
D: TRBD2; J: TRBJ2-2; size: once; V: TRBV10-3; CDR3: CAITGGGVNTGELFF; DNA: TGTGCCATCACGGGGGGAGGGGTGAACACCGGGGAGCTGTTTTTT
D: -; J: TRBJ2-1; size: -; V: TRBV10-3; CDR3: CAIRFDRRYNEQFF; DNA: TGTGCCATCAGATTCGACAGAAGATACAATGAGCAGTTCTTC
D: -; J: TRBJ2-3; size: -; V: TRBV7-3; CDR3: CASSSPTDDYTDTQYF; DNA: TGTGCCAGCAGCTCGCCGACAGACGACTACACAGATACGCAGTATTTT